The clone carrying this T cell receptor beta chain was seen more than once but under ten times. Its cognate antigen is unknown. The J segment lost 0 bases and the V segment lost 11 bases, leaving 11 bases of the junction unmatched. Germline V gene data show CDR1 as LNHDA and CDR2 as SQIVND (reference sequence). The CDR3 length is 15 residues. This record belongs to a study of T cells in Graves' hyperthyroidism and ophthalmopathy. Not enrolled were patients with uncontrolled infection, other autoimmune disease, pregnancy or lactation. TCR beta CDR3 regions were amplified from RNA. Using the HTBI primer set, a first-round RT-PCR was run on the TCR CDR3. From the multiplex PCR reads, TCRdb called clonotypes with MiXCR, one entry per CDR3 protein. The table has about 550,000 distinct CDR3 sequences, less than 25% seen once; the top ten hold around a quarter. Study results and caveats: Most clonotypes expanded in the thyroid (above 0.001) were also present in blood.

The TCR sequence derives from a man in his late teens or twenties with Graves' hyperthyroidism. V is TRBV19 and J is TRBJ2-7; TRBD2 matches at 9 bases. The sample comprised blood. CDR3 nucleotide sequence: TGTGCCGTCCGCGGGGGGGCAGAAGGCTCCTACGAGCAGTACTTC. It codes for CAVRGGAEGSYEQYF. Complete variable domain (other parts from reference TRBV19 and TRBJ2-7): DGGITQSPKYLFRKEGQNVTLSCEQNLNHDAMYWYRQDPGQGLRLIYYSQIVNDFQKGDIAEGYSVSREKKESFPLTVTSAQKNPTAFYLCAVRGGAEGSYEQYFGPGTRLTVT.